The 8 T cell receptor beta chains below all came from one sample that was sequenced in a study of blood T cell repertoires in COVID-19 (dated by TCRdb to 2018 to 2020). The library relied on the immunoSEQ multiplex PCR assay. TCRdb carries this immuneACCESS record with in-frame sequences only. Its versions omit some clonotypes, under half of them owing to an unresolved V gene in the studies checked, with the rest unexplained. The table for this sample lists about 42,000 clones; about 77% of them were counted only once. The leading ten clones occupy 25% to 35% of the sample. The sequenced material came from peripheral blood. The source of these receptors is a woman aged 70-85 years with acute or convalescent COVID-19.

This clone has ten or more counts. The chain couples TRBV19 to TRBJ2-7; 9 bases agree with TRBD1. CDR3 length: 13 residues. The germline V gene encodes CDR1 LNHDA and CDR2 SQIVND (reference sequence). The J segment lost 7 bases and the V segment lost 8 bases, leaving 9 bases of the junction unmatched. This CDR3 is CASADRGSREQYF. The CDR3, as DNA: TGTGCCAGTGCAGACAGGGGGTCGAGGGAGCAGTACTTC.

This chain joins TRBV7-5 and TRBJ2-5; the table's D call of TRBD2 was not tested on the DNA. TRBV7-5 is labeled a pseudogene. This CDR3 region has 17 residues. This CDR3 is CARSLAVRGGLRETQYF. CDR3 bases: TGTGCCAGAAGCTTAGCTGTTCGTGGAGGACTCCGGGAGACCCAGTACTTC.

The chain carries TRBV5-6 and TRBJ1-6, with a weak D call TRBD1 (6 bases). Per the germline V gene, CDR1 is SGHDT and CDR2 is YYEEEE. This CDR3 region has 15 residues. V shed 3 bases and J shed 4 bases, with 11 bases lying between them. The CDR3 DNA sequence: TGTGCCAGCAGCTACCGGGACATATATAATTCACCCCTCCACTTT. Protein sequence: CASSYRDIYNSPLHF.

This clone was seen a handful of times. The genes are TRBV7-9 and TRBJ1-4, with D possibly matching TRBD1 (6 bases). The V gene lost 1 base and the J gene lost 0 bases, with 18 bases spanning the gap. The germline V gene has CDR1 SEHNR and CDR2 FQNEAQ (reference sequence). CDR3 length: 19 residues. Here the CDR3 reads CASSLVRGNREPTNEKLFF. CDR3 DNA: TGTGCCAGCAGCTTAGTGAGGGGTAACAGGGAACCAACTAATGAAAAACTGTTTTTT.

CDR3 in amino acids: CASSLSMTSDFYEQYF. Written as DNA, the CDR3 is TGCGCCAGCAGCTTGTCCATGACTAGCGATTTCTACGAGCAGTACTTC. The rearrangement uses TRBV5-1 and TRBJ2-7; 8 nucleotides line up with TRBD2. The CDR3 is 16 residues long. The germline V gene encodes CDR1 SGHRS and CDR2 YFSETQ. The V and J ends lost 1 base and 3 bases, in that order; junction bases with no gene match: 9.

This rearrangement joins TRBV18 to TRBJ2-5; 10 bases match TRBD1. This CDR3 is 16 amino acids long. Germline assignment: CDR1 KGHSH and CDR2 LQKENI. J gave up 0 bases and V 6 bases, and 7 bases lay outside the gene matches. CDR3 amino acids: CASSPGQGPYQETQYF. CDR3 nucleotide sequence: TGTGCCAGCTCCCCGGGACAGGGGCCGTACCAAGAGACCCAGTACTTC. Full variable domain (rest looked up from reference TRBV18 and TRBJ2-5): NAGVMQNPRHLVRRRGQEARLRCSPMKGHSHVYWYRQLPEEGLKFMVYLQKENIIDESGMPKERFSAEFPKEGPSILRIQQVVRGDSAAYFCASSPGQGPYQETQYFGPGTRLLVL.

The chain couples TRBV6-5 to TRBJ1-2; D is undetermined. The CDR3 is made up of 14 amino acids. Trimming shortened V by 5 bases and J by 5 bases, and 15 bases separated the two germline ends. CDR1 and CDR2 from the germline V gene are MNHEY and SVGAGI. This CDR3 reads CASSLKLGEYGYTF. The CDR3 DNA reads TGTGCCAGCAGTCTAAAGCTAGGAGAATATGGCTACACCTTC.

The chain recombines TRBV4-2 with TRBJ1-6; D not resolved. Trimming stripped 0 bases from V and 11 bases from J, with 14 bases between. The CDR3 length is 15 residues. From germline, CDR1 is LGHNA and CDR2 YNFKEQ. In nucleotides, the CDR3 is TGTGCCAGCAGCCAAGATAATCAGGTTTCCACACCCCTCCACTTT. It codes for CASSQDNQVSTPLHF.